This TCR beta chain originates from a study of spatial heterogeneity in lung cancer. This clonotype was recorded many times. The antigen remains unidentified. General observations from the study: Of the expanded TCRs, ubiquitous and regional counts tracked the counts of ubiquitous and regional nonsynonymous mutations, respectively. How many expanded intratumoral alpha and beta TCRs were present tracked the tumor mutation count, which was a count of nonsynonymous mutations.

Time point meaning: sample taken at primary tumor resection. No cell sorting; template was whole RNA from tumor, lung tissue or PBMC. TCRdb used MiXCR to reprocess the 5' RACE reads, holding one entry per CDR3 protein. The top ten clones hold around 20% of a sample with about 100,000 distinct CDR3 sequences, approximately 4% of them seen once. The CDR3 has 18 amino acids. V shed 1 base and J 3 bases; nucleotides not matched to a gene: 12. The germline V gene has CDR1 MGHRA and CDR2 YSYEKL. The TCR originated in a male donor with early-stage non-small cell lung cancer. The sample here was lung tumor tissue, taken at surgery. V usage is TRBV4-1 and J usage is TRBJ2-3; TRBD2 matches 8 bases. The CDR3 sequence: CASSQARSSGGSTDTQYF. The DNA of the CDR3 is TGCGCCAGCAGCCAAGCCCGGAGTTCGGGGGGGTCGACAGATACGCAGTATTTT.